Listed below are T cell receptor beta chains from one sample, sequenced in a study of long-term antiretroviral therapy in people with HIV. Clones were read by immunoSEQ multiplex PCR, and TCRdb kept only the in-frame ones, dropping some. The sample records tens of thousands of clones, about 95% being singletons. Material: unsorted PBMCs, obtained 6.5 to 6.9 years after starting antiretroviral therapy. The receptor source for this set is a man younger than 40 with HIV. Each CDR3 is given with its conserved first and last residue. The order of the fields is clone size, V gene, J gene, D gene, CDR3 protein, CDR3 DNA. The D gene is left open where the match is weak. For some rows the clone size is stated as once, few or many, or as a class when expanded; others skip it.

abundance: -; v_gene: TRBV6-4; j_gene: TRBJ1-5; d_gene: TRBD1; CDR3aa: CASSDTRDRDQPQHF; CDR3nt: TGTGCCAGCAGTGATACCCGGGACAGGGATCAGCCCCAGCATTTT
abundance: -; v_gene: TRBV11-2; j_gene: TRBJ2-2; d_gene: -; CDR3aa: CASSISGTHGLGELFF; CDR3nt: TGTGCCAGCAGCATTAGCGGAACACACGGGCTGGGGGAGCTGTTTTTT
abundance: once; v_gene: TRBV19; j_gene: TRBJ2-1; d_gene: -; CDR3aa: CASPGDSYNEQFF; CDR3nt: TGTGCCAGCCCGGGCGACTCCTACAATGAGCAGTTCTTC
abundance: -; v_gene: TRBV4-2; j_gene: TRBJ1-2; d_gene: -; CDR3aa: CASSQDLGNGYTF; CDR3nt: TGTGCCAGCAGCCAAGATTTGGGGAATGGCTACACCTTC
abundance: -; v_gene: TRBV30; j_gene: TRBJ2-1; d_gene: -; CDR3aa: CAWSVTSFPSYNEQFF; CDR3nt: TGTGCCTGGAGTGTCACTAGCTTTCCTTCCTACAATGAGCAGTTCTTC
abundance: -; v_gene: TRBV29-1; j_gene: TRBJ2-7; d_gene: -; CDR3aa: CSASSGSSYEQYF; CDR3nt: TGCAGCGCTAGTTCCGGGAGCTCCTACGAGCAGTACTTC
abundance: -; v_gene: TRBV5-8; j_gene: TRBJ2-3; d_gene: -; CDR3aa: CASSFSGRGPLTDTQYF; CDR3nt: TGTGCCAGCAGCTTTTCGGGGCGGGGGCCACTCACAGATACGCAGTATTTT
abundance: -; v_gene: TRBV27; j_gene: TRBJ1-5; d_gene: -; CDR3aa: CASRHQGRGNQPQHF; CDR3nt: TGTGCCAGCAGACATCAGGGTCGTGGCAATCAGCCCCAGCATTTT
abundance: -; v_gene: TRBV4-1; j_gene: TRBJ1-1; d_gene: -; CDR3aa: CASSQDGAGIVTEAFF; CDR3nt: TGCGCCAGCAGCCAAGATGGCGCAGGGATCGTCACTGAAGCTTTCTTT
abundance: -; v_gene: TRBV6-5; j_gene: TRBJ2-1; d_gene: -; CDR3aa: CASRGLDEQFF; CDR3nt: TGTGCCAGCAGGGGACTTGATGAGCAGTTCTTC
abundance: -; v_gene: TRBV13; j_gene: TRBJ1-5; d_gene: -; CDR3aa: CASSQQGFGSNQPQHF; CDR3nt: TGTGCCAGCAGCCAACAAGGATTCGGCAGCAATCAGCCCCAGCATTTT
abundance: -; v_gene: TRBV29-1; j_gene: TRBJ2-7; d_gene: -; CDR3aa: CSVGGGRGEQYF; CDR3nt: TGCAGCGTTGGGGGGGGCAGGGGCGAGCAGTACTTC
abundance: -; v_gene: TRBV9; j_gene: TRBJ2-3; d_gene: TRBD2; CDR3aa: CASSGSGANTDTQYF; CDR3nt: TGTGCCAGCAGTGGTAGCGGGGCGAACACAGATACGCAGTATTTT
abundance: once; v_gene: TRBV7-2; j_gene: TRBJ1-1; d_gene: TRBD1; CDR3aa: CASSKTGDLTEAFF; CDR3nt: TGTGCCAGCAGCAAAACAGGGGACTTGACTGAAGCTTTCTTT
abundance: -; v_gene: TRBV19; j_gene: TRBJ1-5; d_gene: TRBD1; CDR3aa: CASSDRQGDNQPQHF; CDR3nt: TGTGCCAGTAGTGATAGACAGGGCGACAATCAGCCCCAGCATTTT
abundance: -; v_gene: TRBV15; j_gene: TRBJ2-1; d_gene: -; CDR3aa: CATSRDPGRYNEQFF; CDR3nt: TGTGCCACCAGCAGAGATCCGGGACGGTACAATGAGCAGTTCTTC
abundance: -; v_gene: TRBV6-1; j_gene: TRBJ2-2; d_gene: -; CDR3aa: CAVVRGNTGELFF; CDR3nt: TGTGCGGTCGTCCGGGGGAACACCGGGGAGCTGTTTTTT
abundance: -; v_gene: TRBV2; j_gene: TRBJ2-7; d_gene: TRBD1; CDR3aa: CASIPPGTGRSGEQYF; CDR3nt: TGTGCCAGCATCCCCCCCGGGACAGGGAGGAGCGGCGAGCAGTACTTC
abundance: -; v_gene: TRBV15; j_gene: TRBJ2-3; d_gene: TRBD1; CDR3aa: CATSRELGTVTDTQYF; CDR3nt: TGTGCCACCAGCAGGGAACTCGGGACAGTTACAGATACGCAGTATTTT
abundance: -; v_gene: TRBV5-8; j_gene: TRBJ2-3; d_gene: TRBD2; CDR3aa: CASSLAGTSGGKDTQYF; CDR3nt: TGTGCCAGCAGCTTGGCCGGGACTAGCGGGGGGAAAGATACGCAGTATTTT
abundance: once; v_gene: TRBV19; j_gene: TRBJ2-7; d_gene: -; CDR3aa: CASTPRGRPYEQYF; CDR3nt: TGTGCCAGTACCCCAAGGGGACGCCCCTACGAGCAGTACTTC
abundance: -; v_gene: TRBV13; j_gene: TRBJ1-3; d_gene: TRBD1; CDR3aa: CASSRQGTGNTIYF; CDR3nt: TGTGCCAGCAGTCGACAGGGGACCGGAAACACCATATATTTT
abundance: few; v_gene: TRBV5-1; j_gene: TRBJ2-5; d_gene: TRBD1; CDR3aa: CASSFMGQGARETQYF; CDR3nt: TGCGCCAGCAGCTTTATGGGACAGGGGGCGCGGGAGACCCAGTACTTC
abundance: few; v_gene: TRBV4-2; j_gene: TRBJ1-1; d_gene: TRBD1; CDR3aa: CASSQDQAGGRAEAFF; CDR3nt: TGTGCCAGCAGCCAAGACCAGGCAGGGGGCAGGGCTGAAGCTTTCTTT
abundance: -; v_gene: TRBV2; j_gene: TRBJ2-3; d_gene: TRBD2; CDR3aa: CASRTSGIVGTQYF; CDR3nt: TGTGCCAGCAGAACTAGCGGCATTGTCGGTACGCAGTATTTT
abundance: -; v_gene: TRBV20-1; j_gene: TRBJ1-1; d_gene: -; CDR3aa: CSAKVTAEAFF; CDR3nt: TGCAGTGCTAAGGTTACAGCTGAAGCTTTCTTT
abundance: once; v_gene: TRBV7-9; j_gene: TRBJ2-5; d_gene: TRBD2; CDR3aa: CASSPRPGTSGGKETQYF; CDR3nt: TGTGCCAGCAGCCCGCGTCCCGGGACTAGCGGGGGGAAAGAGACCCAGTACTTC
abundance: -; v_gene: TRBV4-2; j_gene: TRBJ1-3; d_gene: -; CDR3aa: CASSQDRGGLGSGNTIYF; CDR3nt: TGTGCCAGCAGCCAAGATAGGGGGGGCCTCGGGTCCGGAAACACCATATATTTT
abundance: -; v_gene: TRBV11-2; j_gene: TRBJ1-2; d_gene: -; CDR3aa: CASSSLRLRKLYNYGYTF; CDR3nt: TGTGCCAGCAGCTCACTCCGGCTAAGGAAGCTGTATAACTATGGCTACACCTTC
abundance: -; v_gene: TRBV29-1; j_gene: TRBJ2-3; d_gene: -; CDR3aa: CSVEDLVTGRGADTQYF; CDR3nt: TGCAGCGTTGAAGATCTTGTAACGGGAAGAGGGGCAGATACGCAGTATTTT
abundance: -; v_gene: TRBV27; j_gene: TRBJ2-2; d_gene: TRBD2; CDR3aa: CASSFVGLGGELFF; CDR3nt: TGTGCCAGCAGTTTTGTTGGACTAGGCGGGGAGCTGTTTTTT
abundance: -; v_gene: TRBV4-2; j_gene: TRBJ1-2; d_gene: -; CDR3aa: CASSQERTPYGYTF; CDR3nt: TGTGCCAGCAGCCAAGAGCGGACACCCTATGGCTACACCTTC
abundance: -; v_gene: TRBV5-4; j_gene: TRBJ2-3; d_gene: TRBD2; CDR3aa: CASSLDLAGVIDTQYF; CDR3nt: TGTGCCAGCAGCTTGGACCTAGCGGGAGTAATAGATACGCAGTATTTT
abundance: -; v_gene: TRBV7-9; j_gene: TRBJ1-4; d_gene: -; CDR3aa: CASSPSGDEKLFF; CDR3nt: TGTGCCAGCAGTCCAAGCGGGGATGAAAAACTGTTTTTT
abundance: once; v_gene: TRBV7-9; j_gene: TRBJ1-3; d_gene: -; CDR3aa: CASSLGSSGNTIYF; CDR3nt: TGTGCCAGCAGCTTGGGTAGCTCTGGAAACACCATATATTTT
abundance: -; v_gene: TRBV7-6; j_gene: TRBJ2-7; d_gene: -; CDR3aa: CASSLGRTLRGNEQYF; CDR3nt: TGTGCCAGCAGCTTAGGTAGGACCCTCCGGGGGAACGAGCAGTACTTC
abundance: -; v_gene: TRBV6-5; j_gene: TRBJ2-7; d_gene: -; CDR3aa: CASSYGTMYEQYF; CDR3nt: TGTGCCAGCAGTTACGGGACGATGTACGAGCAGTACTTC
abundance: -; v_gene: TRBV6-6; j_gene: TRBJ2-7; d_gene: -; CDR3aa: CTSGVTGLAYEQYF; CDR3nt: TGTACCAGCGGGGTGACAGGGTTGGCCTACGAGCAGTACTTC
abundance: -; v_gene: TRBV29-1; j_gene: TRBJ2-6; d_gene: TRBD1; CDR3aa: CSVRKTGEGANVLTF; CDR3nt: TGCAGCGTCCGAAAGACAGGGGAGGGGGCCAACGTCCTGACTTTC
abundance: -; v_gene: TRBV15; j_gene: TRBJ2-3; d_gene: -; CDR3aa: CATSRMGHYTDTQYF; CDR3nt: TGTGCCACCAGCAGAATGGGACACTACACAGATACGCAGTATTTT
abundance: -; v_gene: TRBV4-3; j_gene: TRBJ2-7; d_gene: -; CDR3aa: CASSDAGATSYEQYF; CDR3nt: TGCGCCAGCAGCGACGCAGGGGCCACCTCCTACGAGCAGTACTTC